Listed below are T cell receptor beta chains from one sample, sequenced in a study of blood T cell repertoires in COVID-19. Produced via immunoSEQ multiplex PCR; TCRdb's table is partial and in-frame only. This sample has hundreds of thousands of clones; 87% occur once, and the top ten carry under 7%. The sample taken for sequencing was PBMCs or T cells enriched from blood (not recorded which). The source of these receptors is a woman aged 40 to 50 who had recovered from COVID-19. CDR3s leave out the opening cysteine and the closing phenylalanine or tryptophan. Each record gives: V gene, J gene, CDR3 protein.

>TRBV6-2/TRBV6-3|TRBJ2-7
ASSTIGLAGSYEQY
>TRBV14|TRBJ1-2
ASSPPGTGFRDGYT
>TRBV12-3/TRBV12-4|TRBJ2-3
ASSFLTGDTQY
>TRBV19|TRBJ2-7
ASSSGAGYEQY
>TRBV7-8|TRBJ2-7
ASIAPGQGSGEQY
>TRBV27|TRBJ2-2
ASTGSGIHTGELF
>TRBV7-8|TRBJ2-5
ASTPTWGQETQY
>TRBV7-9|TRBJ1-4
ASSPLSDRVGTTNEKLF
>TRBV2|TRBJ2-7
ASSERPSGRVHEQY
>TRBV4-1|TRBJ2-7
ASSPNRPSTGTYEQY
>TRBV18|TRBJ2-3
ASSPGQFTDTQY
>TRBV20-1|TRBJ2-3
SASVLAGYGADTQY
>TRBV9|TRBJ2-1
ASSAGTTHGNEQF
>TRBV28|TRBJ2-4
ASSLLSGGQNIQY
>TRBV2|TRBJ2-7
ASLAGQGFHEQY
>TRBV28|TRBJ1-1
ASSSLTGKVTEAF
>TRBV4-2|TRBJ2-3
ASSRTSGRAESDTQY
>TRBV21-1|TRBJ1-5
ASSKGNQGGDNSNQPQH
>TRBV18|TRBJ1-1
ASSPILQGVATEAF
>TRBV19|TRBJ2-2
ASSIFRAGRTSGGRWATGELF
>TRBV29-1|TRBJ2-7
SVRLAPSYEQY
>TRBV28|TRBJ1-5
ASRHRDDQPQH
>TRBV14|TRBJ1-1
ASRERTEGRLNTEAF
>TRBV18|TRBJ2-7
ASSLFRSGSLDEQY
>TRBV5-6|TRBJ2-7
ASSPSGLAGGTPYEQY
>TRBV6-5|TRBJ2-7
ASRPMTGGNYEQY
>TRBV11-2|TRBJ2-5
ASSRNSGRGQETQY
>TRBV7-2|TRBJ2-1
ASSSGTGVQDEQF
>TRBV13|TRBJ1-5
ASSFGTDQPQH
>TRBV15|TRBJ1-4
ATSRFGRTGGEKLF
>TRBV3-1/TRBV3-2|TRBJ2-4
ASRLTGARQNIQY
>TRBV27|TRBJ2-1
ASSTGLAGAEQF
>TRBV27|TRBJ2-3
ASRYSGRALRSTQY
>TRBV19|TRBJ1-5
ASNLGPRGQPQH
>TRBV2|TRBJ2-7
ASSLLAGAGEQY
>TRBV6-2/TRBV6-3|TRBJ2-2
ASNPTGAPGELF
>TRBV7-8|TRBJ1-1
ASTFTGTDSEAF
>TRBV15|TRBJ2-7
ATSSYRGKNYYEQY